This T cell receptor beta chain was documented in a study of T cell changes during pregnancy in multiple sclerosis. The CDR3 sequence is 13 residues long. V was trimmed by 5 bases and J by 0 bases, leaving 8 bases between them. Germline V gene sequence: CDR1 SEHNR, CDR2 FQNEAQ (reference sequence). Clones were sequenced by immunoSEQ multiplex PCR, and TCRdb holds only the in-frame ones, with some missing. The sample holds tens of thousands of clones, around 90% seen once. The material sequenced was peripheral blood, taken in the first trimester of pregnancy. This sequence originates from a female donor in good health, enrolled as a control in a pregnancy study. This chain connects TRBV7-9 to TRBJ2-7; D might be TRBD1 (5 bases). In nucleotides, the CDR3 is TGTGCCAGCAGCGCCGACAGCTCCTACGAGCAGTACTTC. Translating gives CASSADSSYEQYF.